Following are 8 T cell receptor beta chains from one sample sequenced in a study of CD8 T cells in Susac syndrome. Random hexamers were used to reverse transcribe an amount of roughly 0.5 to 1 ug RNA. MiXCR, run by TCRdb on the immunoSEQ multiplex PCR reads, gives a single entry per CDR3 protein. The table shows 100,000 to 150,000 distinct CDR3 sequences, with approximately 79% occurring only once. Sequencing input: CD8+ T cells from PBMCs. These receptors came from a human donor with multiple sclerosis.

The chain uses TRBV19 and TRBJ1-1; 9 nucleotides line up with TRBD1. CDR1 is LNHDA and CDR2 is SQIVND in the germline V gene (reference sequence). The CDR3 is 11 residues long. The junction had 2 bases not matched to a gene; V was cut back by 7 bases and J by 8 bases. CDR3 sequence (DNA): TGTGCCAGTATTGGGACAGGGGAAGCTTTCTTT. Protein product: CASIGTGEAFF.

The CDR3 DNA sequence: TGTGCCAGCAGTCCCCCTCGGTGGGTATATGGCTACACCTTC. Encoded protein: CASSPPRWVYGYTF. V usage is TRBV12-3 or TRBV12-4 and J usage is TRBJ1-2; unclear D gene. The CDR3 consists of 14 residues. The V end lost 5 bases, the J end lost 5 bases, and 15 bases lay between the germline ends.

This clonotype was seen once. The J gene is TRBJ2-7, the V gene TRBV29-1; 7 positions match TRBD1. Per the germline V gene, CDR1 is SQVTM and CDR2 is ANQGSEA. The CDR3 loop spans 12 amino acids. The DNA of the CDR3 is TGCAGATCCCCGGGACAGCTCTACGAGCAGTACGTC. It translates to CRSPGQLYEQYV.

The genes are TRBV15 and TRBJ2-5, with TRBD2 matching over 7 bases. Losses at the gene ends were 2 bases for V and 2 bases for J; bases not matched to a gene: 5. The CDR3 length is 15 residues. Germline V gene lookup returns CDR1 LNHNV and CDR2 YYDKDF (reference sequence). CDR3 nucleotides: TGTGCCACCAGCAGATCAACGGGACTACAAGAGACCCAGTACTTC. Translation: CATSRSTGLQETQYF.

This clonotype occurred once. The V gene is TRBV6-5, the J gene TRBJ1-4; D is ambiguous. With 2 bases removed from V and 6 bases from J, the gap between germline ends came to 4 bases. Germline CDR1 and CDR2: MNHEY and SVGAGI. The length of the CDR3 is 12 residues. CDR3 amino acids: CASSYDHEKLFF. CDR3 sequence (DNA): TGTGCCAGCAGTTACGACCATGAAAAACTGTTTTTT.

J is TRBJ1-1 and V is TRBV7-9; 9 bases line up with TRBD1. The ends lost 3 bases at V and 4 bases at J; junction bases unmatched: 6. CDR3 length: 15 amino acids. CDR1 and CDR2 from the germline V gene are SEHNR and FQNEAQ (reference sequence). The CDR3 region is CASSLGTGTGTEAFF. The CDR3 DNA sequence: TGTGCCAGCAGCTTGGGGACAGGGACCGGCACTGAAGCTTTCTTT.

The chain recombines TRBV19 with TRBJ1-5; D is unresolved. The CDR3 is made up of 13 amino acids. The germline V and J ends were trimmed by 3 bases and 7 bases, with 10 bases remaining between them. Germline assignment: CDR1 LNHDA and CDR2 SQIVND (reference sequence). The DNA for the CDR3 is TGTGCCAGTAGTATTGTGTGGTCACAGCCCCAGCATTTT. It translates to CASSIVWSQPQHF.

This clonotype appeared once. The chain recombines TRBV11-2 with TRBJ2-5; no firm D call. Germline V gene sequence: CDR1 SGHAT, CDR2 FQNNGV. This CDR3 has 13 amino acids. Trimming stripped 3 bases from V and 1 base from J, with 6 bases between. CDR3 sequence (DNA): TGTGCCAGCAGCTTTTCTGTCCAAGAGACCCAGTACTTC. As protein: CASSFSVQETQYF. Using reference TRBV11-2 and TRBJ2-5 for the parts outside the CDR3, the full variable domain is EAGVAQSPRYKIIEKRQSVAFWCNPISGHATLYWYQQILGQGPKLLIQFQNNGVVDDSQLPKDRFSAERLKGVDSTLKIQPAKLEDSAVYLCASSFSVQETQYFGPGTRLLVL.